This entry features one T cell receptor (beta chain) sequence. Study processing details: Reference gene primer amplification yielded estimated nucleated cell counts. Here immunoSEQ multiplex PCR was the method, and the copy in TCRdb shows in-frame clones only, minus some. The V and J calls and clone size come from that table; D and trimming were worked out from the DNA. The repertoire has about 230,000 clones, roughly 80% of them found once; the top ten carry roughly 2.7%. These data originate in a study of blood T cell repertoires in COVID-19. On the study more broadly: The samples span acute and convalescent COVID-19 from the United States, Italy and Spain. T cells, B-cell-depleted T cells, or PBMCs provided the cDNA or gDNA that served as material.

CDR1 and CDR2 (germline): LNHDA, SQIVND (reference sequence). CDR3 length equals 16 residues. The ends lost 3 bases at V and 5 bases at J; junction bases unmatched: 8. The TCR sequence derives from a woman aged 70-85 years with active or convalescent COVID-19. Sequenced material: peripheral blood. The J gene is TRBJ1-4, the V gene TRBV19; TRBD1 agrees at 8 bases. The CDR3 region is CASSILTGAINEKLFF. In DNA, the CDR3 is TGTGCCAGTAGTATTCTGACAGGGGCTATAAATGAAAAACTGTTTTTT.